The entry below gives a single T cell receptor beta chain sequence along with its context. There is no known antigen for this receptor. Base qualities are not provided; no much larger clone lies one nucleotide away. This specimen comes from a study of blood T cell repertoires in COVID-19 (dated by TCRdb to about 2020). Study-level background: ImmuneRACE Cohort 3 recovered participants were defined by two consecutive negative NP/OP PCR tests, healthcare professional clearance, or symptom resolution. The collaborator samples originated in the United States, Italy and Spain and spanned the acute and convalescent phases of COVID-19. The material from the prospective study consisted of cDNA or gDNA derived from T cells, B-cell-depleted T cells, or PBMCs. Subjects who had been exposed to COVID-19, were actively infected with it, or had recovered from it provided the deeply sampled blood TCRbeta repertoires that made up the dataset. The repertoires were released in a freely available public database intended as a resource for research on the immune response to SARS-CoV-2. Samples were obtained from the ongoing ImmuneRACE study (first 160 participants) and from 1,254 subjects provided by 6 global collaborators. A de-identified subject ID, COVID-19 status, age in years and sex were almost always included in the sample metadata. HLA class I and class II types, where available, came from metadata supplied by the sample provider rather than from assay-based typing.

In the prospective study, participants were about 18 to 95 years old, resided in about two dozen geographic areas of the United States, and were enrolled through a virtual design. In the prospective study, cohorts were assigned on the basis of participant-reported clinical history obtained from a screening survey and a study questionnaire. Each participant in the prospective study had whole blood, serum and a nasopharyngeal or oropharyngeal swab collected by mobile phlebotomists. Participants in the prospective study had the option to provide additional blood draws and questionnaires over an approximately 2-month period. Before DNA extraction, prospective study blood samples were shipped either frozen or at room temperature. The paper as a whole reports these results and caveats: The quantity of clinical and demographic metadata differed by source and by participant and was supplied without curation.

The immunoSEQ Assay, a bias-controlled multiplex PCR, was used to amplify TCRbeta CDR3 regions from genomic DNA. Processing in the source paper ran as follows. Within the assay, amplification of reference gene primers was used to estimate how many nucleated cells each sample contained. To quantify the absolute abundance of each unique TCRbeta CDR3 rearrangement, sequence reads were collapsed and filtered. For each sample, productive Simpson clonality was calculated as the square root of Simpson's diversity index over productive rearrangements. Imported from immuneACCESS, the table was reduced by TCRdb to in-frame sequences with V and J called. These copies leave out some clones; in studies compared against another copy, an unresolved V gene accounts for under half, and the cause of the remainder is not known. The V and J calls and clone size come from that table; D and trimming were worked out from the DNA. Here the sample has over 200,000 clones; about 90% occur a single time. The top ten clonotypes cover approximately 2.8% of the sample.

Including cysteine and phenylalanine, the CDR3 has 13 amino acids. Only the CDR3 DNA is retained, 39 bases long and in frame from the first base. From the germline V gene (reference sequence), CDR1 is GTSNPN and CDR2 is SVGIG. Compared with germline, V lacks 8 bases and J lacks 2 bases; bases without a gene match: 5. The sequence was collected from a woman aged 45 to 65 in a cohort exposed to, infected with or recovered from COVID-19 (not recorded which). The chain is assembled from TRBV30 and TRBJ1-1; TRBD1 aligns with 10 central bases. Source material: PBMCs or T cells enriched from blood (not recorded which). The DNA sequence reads TGTGCCCGGGACAGGGGCCTAAACACTGAAGCTTTCTTT. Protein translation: CARDRGLNTEAFF.